A selection of T cell receptor beta chains follows, all from one sample in a study of identical twins. TCRdb independently ran MiXCR on the 5' RACE reads; one entry per CDR3 protein. The table has approximately 230,000 distinct CDR3 sequences, roughly 13% seen once. The sequenced material came from memory (CD45RO+) T cells sorted from blood. These receptors originate from a young woman in good health. Both conserved end residues are part of each CDR3. D genes are given only for firm matches. Clone size is stated in some rows and not others, as once, few, many or a class when expanded.

d_gene	abundance	v_gene	j_gene	CDR3nt	CDR3aa
-	-	TRBV5-1	TRBJ2-3	TGCGCCAGCAGCTTGGTTCTGAGGGATACGCAGTATTTT	CASSLVLRDTQYF
-	-	TRBV5-1	TRBJ1-2	TGCGCCAGCAGCTTGGAGGGGCGAGAAGGCTACACCTTC	CASSLEGREGYTF
TRBD1	-	TRBV5-1	TRBJ2-2	TGCGCCAGCAGCTTGGCACGGGGGACAGGCACCGGGGAGCTGTTTTTT	CASSLARGTGTGELFF
TRBD2	few	TRBV6-1	TRBJ2-1	TGTGCCAGCAGTGAAGCATTTGCCGGGACTAGGAGGCATGAGCAGTTCTTC	CASSEAFAGTRRHEQFF
-	many	TRBV7-9	TRBJ2-3	TGTGCCAGCAGCCCTACTCGGCGCCTGAATACGCAGTATTTT	CASSPTRRLNTQYF
-	-	TRBV3-1	TRBJ2-1	TGTGCCAGCAGCCAACCCGGGACGGGAAACACCTCCTACAATGAGCAGTTCTTC	CASSQPGTGNTSYNEQFF
-	few	TRBV2	TRBJ2-1	TGTGCCAGCGGGGACATCGCCTCCTACAATGAGCAGTTCTTC	CASGDIASYNEQFF
TRBD1	few	TRBV20-1	TRBJ2-1	TGCAGTGCCACAGGGGATTGGAATGAGCAGTTCTTC	CSATGDWNEQFF
TRBD1	many	TRBV5-1	TRBJ1-1	TGCGCCAGCAGCTTACAGGGGGCCACTGAAGCTTTCTTT	CASSLQGATEAFF
TRBD2	-	TRBV20-1	TRBJ2-3	TGCAGTGCCTCGGAATGGGGTGCGGGGGGGCGAAATACGCAGTATTTT	CSASEWGAGGRNTQYF
-	-	TRBV20-1	TRBJ1-5	TGCAGTGCCACGGACGGGGGGCTGCAGCCCCAGCATTTT	CSATDGGLQPQHF
-	many	TRBV12-3/TRBV12-4	TRBJ2-7	TGTGCCAGCAGTTTAGCGCGTCTTTACGAGCAGTACTTC	CASSLARLYEQYF
TRBD1	many	TRBV12-3/TRBV12-4	TRBJ1-2	TGTGCCAGCAGTTTTTCCGACAGGGTCAACTATGGCTACACCTTC	CASSFSDRVNYGYTF
-	few	TRBV20-1	TRBJ2-3	TGCAGTGCTAGTGGAAGCGGGTGGACAGATACGCAGTATTTT	CSASGSGWTDTQYF
TRBD2	many	TRBV20-1	TRBJ2-1	TGCAGTGCTTACGCCCGAGCCGGGAGGGCCTTCGGTGAGCAGTTCTTC	CSAYARAGRAFGEQFF
TRBD2	-	TRBV5-6	TRBJ2-4	TGTGCCAGCAGCCCGCGGGGGGGCGAGAGCAACATTCAGTACTTC	CASSPRGGESNIQYF
TRBD2	few	TRBV27	TRBJ2-7	TGTGCCAGCAGTTTCCTAGCGGGAGGAACCCCCTACGAGCAGTACTTC	CASSFLAGGTPYEQYF
TRBD1	-	TRBV5-6	TRBJ1-2	TGTGCCAGCAGCTGGGACAGGGGGCATGGCTACACCTTC	CASSWDRGHGYTF
TRBD1	-	TRBV6-1	TRBJ1-1	TGTGCCAGCGGGGACAGGGGTTACACTGAAGCTTTCTTT	CASGDRGYTEAFF
TRBD1	few	TRBV5-1	TRBJ2-7	TGCGCCAGCACCGGGGACAGGGCCCCCTACGAGCAGTACTTC	CASTGDRAPYEQYF
-	few	TRBV2	TRBJ2-7	TGTGCCAGCAGCTACTCCTCCGACGAGCAGTACTTC	CASSYSSDEQYF
-	few	TRBV6-5	TRBJ1-5	TGTGCCAGCAGTTACTCGTCCGGGGGCAATCAGCCCCAGCATTTT	CASSYSSGGNQPQHF
-	-	TRBV6-1	TRBJ2-5	TGTGCCAGCACTGGGGCCTACCAAGAGACCCAGTACTTC	CASTGAYQETQYF
-	few	TRBV12-3/TRBV12-4	TRBJ2-2	TGTGCCAGCAGTTTCCGGGTGAACACCGGGGAGCTGTTTTTT	CASSFRVNTGELFF
-	-	TRBV4-1	TRBJ2-2	TGCGCCAGCAGCCAGGACAGAACGAACACCGGGGAGCTGTTTTTT	CASSQDRTNTGELFF
TRBD2	many	TRBV4-3	TRBJ2-2	TGCGCCAGCAGCCAAGAGATTCGACTAGCGGGAGCCGGGGAGCTGTTTTTT	CASSQEIRLAGAGELFF
TRBD1	few	TRBV5-1	TRBJ2-3	TGCGCCAGCAATACACCGGGACAGGGGACAGATACGCAGTATTTT	CASNTPGQGTDTQYF
-	many	TRBV24-1	TRBJ2-5	TGTGCCACCAGTGATTCCGCCCGGGACGGTCAAGAGACCCAGTACTTC	CATSDSARDGQETQYF
-	-	TRBV20-1	TRBJ2-2	TGCAGTGCCAACACGGGAACCGGGGAGCTGTTTTTT	CSANTGTGELFF
-	few	TRBV10-3	TRBJ1-5	TGTGCCATCAGTGGAGGCAGCAATCAGCCCCAGCATTTT	CAISGGSNQPQHF
TRBD1	few	TRBV7-9	TRBJ2-1	TGTGCCAGCAGTGGGACAGGAACCTACAATGAGCAGTTCTTC	CASSGTGTYNEQFF
-	-	TRBV6-1	TRBJ2-3	TGTGCCAGCAGTGAACGGGGACACGGTACGCAGTATTTT	CASSERGHGTQYF
TRBD1	few	TRBV6-2/TRBV6-3	TRBJ1-1	TGTGCCACCGGTACAGGGGGCACTGAAGCTTTCTTT	CATGTGGTEAFF
-	many	TRBV7-2	TRBJ2-7	TGTGCCAGCAGCTTAGTATCTAGCGAAATCTACGAGCAGTACTTC	CASSLVSSEIYEQYF
-	-	TRBV2	TRBJ2-1	TGTGCCAGCAGAGAACAGAGCAATGAGCAGTTCTTC	CASREQSNEQFF
-	many	TRBV5-1	TRBJ1-1	TGCGCCAGCCACGACGGGGTTGTAACTGAAGCTTTCTTT	CASHDGVVTEAFF
TRBD2	-	TRBV27	TRBJ2-5	TGTGCCAGCAGTTTCGAGCGGGGTCAAGAGACCCAGTACTTC	CASSFERGQETQYF
-	-	TRBV5-1	TRBJ2-7	TGCGCCAGCAGCCTCACAGTTTCATACGAGCAGTACTTC	CASSLTVSYEQYF
-	once	TRBV6-2/TRBV6-3	TRBJ2-2	TGTGCCAGCAGTTGCTCCCAGGACACCGGGGAGCTGTTTTTT	CASSCSQDTGELFF
TRBD2	-	TRBV5-5	TRBJ2-5	TGTGCCAGCAGCCCATTAGCGGGAGGGGCAGAGACCCAGTACTTC	CASSPLAGGAETQYF
TRBD2	-	TRBV20-1	TRBJ2-3	TGCAGTGCTAGAGATTGGACTAGCGGTAGCACAGATACGCAGTATTTT	CSARDWTSGSTDTQYF
-	many	TRBV5-1	TRBJ1-3	TGCGCCAGCAGCTTGTTAGGGACTACTGGAAACACCATATATTTT	CASSLLGTTGNTIYF
-	many	TRBV20-1	TRBJ1-1	TGCAGTGCTAGTATGGGGGAGACTGAAGCTTTCTTT	CSASMGETEAFF
-	many	TRBV20-1	TRBJ2-7	TGCAGTGCTAGAAATCCCTACGAGCAGTACTTC	CSARNPYEQYF
-	-	TRBV30	TRBJ2-5	TGTGCCTTTTCTAAGGGCCCGCGAGAGACCCAGTACTTC	CAFSKGPRETQYF
-	few	TRBV28	TRBJ1-3	TGTGCCAGCAGTACCCTGGGCAGAGTGAAGAAGGGAAACACCATATATTTT	CASSTLGRVKKGNTIYF
-	-	TRBV7-8	TRBJ1-2	TGTGCCAGCAGCTTAGCGGACGGTCGGCCTAACTATGGCTACACCTTC	CASSLADGRPNYGYTF
-	few	TRBV10-3	TRBJ1-2	TGTGCCATCAGTGAATCTGGGGTTAACTATGGCTACACCTTC	CAISESGVNYGYTF
TRBD1	-	TRBV6-1	TRBJ1-1	TGTGCCAGCAGACGACAGGGACCTGCAACTGAAGCTTTCTTT	CASRRQGPATEAFF
-	few	TRBV7-9	TRBJ2-7	TGTGCCAGCAGCTTAGGGGACTGGGGATCCTACGAGCAGTACTTC	CASSLGDWGSYEQYF
TRBD1	-	TRBV20-1	TRBJ1-1	TGCAGTGCTAGAGTTGGACAGGGCGAGACTGAAGCTTTCTTT	CSARVGQGETEAFF
-	few	TRBV4-2	TRBJ2-3	TGTGCCAGCAGCCAAGATGGGTTCTCAGATACGCAGTATTTT	CASSQDGFSDTQYF
-	-	TRBV5-1	TRBJ1-4	TGCGCCAGCAGCTACTCTGATGAAAAACTGTTTTTT	CASSYSDEKLFF